These 4 T cell receptor beta chains were all obtained from the same sample, sequenced in a study of neurological immune-mediated disorders. TCRdb reprocessed the 5' RACE reads via MiXCR and lists one record per CDR3 protein. The repertoire holds about 120,000 distinct CDR3 sequences, with 3.2% as singletons. Source material: PBMCs. Source of these receptors: a woman aged 25 to 45 with multiple sclerosis.

This clonotype has a count of ten or more. The chain combines TRBV20-1 with TRBJ1-2, with unresolved D. Germline loops: CDR1 DFQATT, CDR2 SNEGSKA (reference sequence). The CDR3 is 11 amino acids. The ends were cut back, 3 bases at V and 2 bases at J, with 4 bases in the middle. CDR3 residues: CSASFNYGYTF. The CDR3 coding sequence is TGCAGTGCTAGCTTCAACTATGGCTACACCTTC.

This clonotype was counted at least ten times. The V call is TRBV3-1, the J call TRBJ2-1; 7 bases are a match to TRBD1. This CDR3 comprises 15 residues. Germline trimming cut 0 bases from V and 5 bases from J; bases unmatched to any gene: 4. From germline, CDR1 is LGHDT and CDR2 YNNKEL (reference sequence). CDR3 bases: TGTGCCAGCAGCCAAGATCGGGACAGCCACAATGAGCAGTTCTTC. As protein: CASSQDRDSHNEQFF.

Many counts were recorded for this clonotype. V gene TRBV6-5 combines with J gene TRBJ2-7, with unresolved D. V was trimmed by 8 bases and J by 0 bases, leaving 11 bases between them. CDR1 is MNHEY and CDR2 is SVGAGI in the germline V gene. This CDR3 comprises 13 residues. DNA for the CDR3: TGTGCCAGCCTGTCTGGTATCTCCTACGAGCAGTACTTC. Translation: CASLSGISYEQYF.

This clonotype appeared many times. The rearrangement uses TRBV27 and TRBJ1-3, with TRBD1 identical over 8 bases. The length of the CDR3 is 15 residues. Per the germline V gene, CDR1 is MNHEY and CDR2 is SMNVEV (reference sequence). The trim removed 4 bases at V and 4 bases at J, leaving 6 bases unmatched. The CDR3 reads CASSSQGAGGNTIYF. CDR3 DNA sequence: TGTGCCAGCAGTTCGCAGGGGGCAGGGGGAAACACCATATATTTT.